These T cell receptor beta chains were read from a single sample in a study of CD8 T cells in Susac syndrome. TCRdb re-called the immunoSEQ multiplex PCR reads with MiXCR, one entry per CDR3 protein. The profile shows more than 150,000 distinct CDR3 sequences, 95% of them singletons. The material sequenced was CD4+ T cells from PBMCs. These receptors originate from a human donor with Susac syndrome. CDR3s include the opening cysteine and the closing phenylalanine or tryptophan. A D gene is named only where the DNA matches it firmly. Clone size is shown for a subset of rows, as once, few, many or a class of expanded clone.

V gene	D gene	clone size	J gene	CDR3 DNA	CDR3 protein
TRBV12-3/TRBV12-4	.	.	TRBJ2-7	TGTGCCAGCAGTTTGATAGGCTCCTACGAGCAGTACTTC	CASSLIGSYEQYF
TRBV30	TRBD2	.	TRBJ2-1	TGTGCCTGGACTAGCGGGGGGTACAATGAGCAGTTCTTC	CAWTSGGYNEQFF
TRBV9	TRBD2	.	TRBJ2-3	TGTGCCAGCAGCGTAGCCGGGGGGGCCAACACAGATACGCAGTATTTT	CASSVAGGANTDTQYF
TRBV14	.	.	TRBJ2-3	TGTGCCAGCAGCCAAGCACTATTTAGCGGTACGCAGTATTTT	CASSQALFSGTQYF
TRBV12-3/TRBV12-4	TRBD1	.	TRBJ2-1	TGTGCCAGCAGTTTTGGGACAGGACTGCTTGAGCAGTTCTTC	CASSFGTGLLEQFF
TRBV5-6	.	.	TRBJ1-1	TGTGCCAGCAACGCCCGGTTAACAAAGAACACTGAAGCTTTCTTT	CASNARLTKNTEAFF
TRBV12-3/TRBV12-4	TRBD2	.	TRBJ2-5	TGTGCCAGCAGATCAAGCGGGGGGGCTGTAGAGACCCAGTACTTC	CASRSSGGAVETQYF
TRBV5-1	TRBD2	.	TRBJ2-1	TGCGCCAGCAGCTTGGTGACTAGCGGGGTCTACAATGAGCAGTTCTTC	CASSLVTSGVYNEQFF
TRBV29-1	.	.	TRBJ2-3	TGCAGCGTTGGGGACCGTGAGACAGATACGCAGTATTTT	CSVGDRETDTQYF
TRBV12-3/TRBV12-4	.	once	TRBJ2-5	TGTGCCAGCCGACTCTGGGGAGACCAAGAGACCCAGTACTTC	CASRLWGDQETQYF
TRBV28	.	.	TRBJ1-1	TGTGCCAGCGGGGGCCCGATGGACACTGAAGCTTTCTTT	CASGGPMDTEAFF
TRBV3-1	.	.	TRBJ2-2	TGTGCCAGCAGCCCGCTTTCCAGTGCGACCGGGGAGCTGTTTTTT	CASSPLSSATGELFF
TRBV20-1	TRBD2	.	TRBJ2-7	TGCAGTGCTCCCCCAAGCGGGGGGGCCTACGAGCAGTACTTC	CSAPPSGGAYEQYF
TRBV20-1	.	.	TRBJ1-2	TGCAGTGCTAGAGATTCTCGGGGTAACTATGGCTACACCTTC	CSARDSRGNYGYTF
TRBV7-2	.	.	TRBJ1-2	TGTGCCAGCAGCTTATCAGTCAGGGACGGAATTAACTATGGCTACACCTTC	CASSLSVRDGINYGYTF
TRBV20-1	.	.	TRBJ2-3	TGCAGTGCTAGCAGGGTCGCAGATACGCAGTATTTT	CSASRVADTQYF
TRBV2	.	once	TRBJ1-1	TGTGCCAGCAGTGGGAGACGAACCATGAACACTGAAGCTTTCTTT	CASSGRRTMNTEAFF
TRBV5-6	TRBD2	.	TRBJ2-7	TGTGCCAGCAGCTTAGTGACTAGCGGGGGGTCCTACGAGCAGTACTTC	CASSLVTSGGSYEQYF
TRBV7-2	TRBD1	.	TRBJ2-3	TGTGCCAGCAGCCAAGACAGGGGGCGGTCAGATACGCAGTATTTT	CASSQDRGRSDTQYF
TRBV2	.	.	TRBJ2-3	TGTGCCAGCAGTGAAAGGGGGGCAGCCGGTACGCAGTATTTT	CASSERGAAGTQYF